This TCR beta chain emerged from a study of multiple sclerosis patients with progressive multifocal leukoencephalopathy. Study outcomes and limitations: PML-onset expanded TRB clones were detectable before and during natalizumab therapy.

Some clones are missing from TCRdb's copy, which holds only in-frame ones; the method was immunoSEQ multiplex PCR. The repertoire holds around 28,000 clones, with more than 70% as singletons. Time point described: before natalizumab initiation. Details on this clone: Its antigen remains unidentified.

The CDR3 length is 15 residues. The junction had 3 bases not matched to a gene; V was cut back by 7 bases and J by 1 base. The germline CDR1 and CDR2 sequences are MNHEY and SVGAGI. The rearrangement uses TRBV6-5 and TRBJ1-6, with 8 positions matching TRBD1. The source is a human donor with multiple sclerosis. Sequenced: PBMCs. CDR3 sequence (DNA): TGTGCCAGCAAGCAGGGGGCGTCCTATAATTCACCCCTCCACTTT. This sequence encodes CASKQGASYNSPLHF.